This TCR beta chain stems from a study of Graves' ophthalmopathy and Graves' hyperthyroidism. At the level of the study: Stable hyperthyroidism was defined by absence of ophthalmopathy within 18 months of follow-up. Study results and limitations: The model's ophthalmopathy progression predictions had roughly 71% sensitivity and 72.22% specificity. Ophthalmopathy could be told apart from stable hyperthyroidism by a 13-signature model (about 90% sensitivity, over 65% specificity).

Other autoimmune diseases, uncontrolled infections, pregnancy or lactation led to the exclusion of patients. Only a few counts were recorded for this clonotype. Its antigen is unknown. Amplifying from RNA transcripts, the study obtained TCR beta CDR3 regions. An opening RT-PCR round employed HTBI primers and preceded a second-round multiplex PCR. MiXCR was run by TCRdb on the multiplex PCR reads, yielding one entry per CDR3 protein. This table has approximately 1.2 million distinct CDR3 sequences, 35% to 40% appearing once. Germline values: CDR1 SGHAT, CDR2 FQNNGV. V was shortened by 3 bases and J by 3 bases, with 12 bases between the two germline ends. The length of the CDR3 is 14 residues.

The specimen was peripheral blood or thyroid tissue (not recorded which). The sequence was obtained from an adult man with Graves' hyperthyroidism. This chain links TRBV11-2 with TRBJ2-7; D is undetermined. This CDR3 is CASSFGYGSYEQYF. CDR3 DNA sequence: TGTGCCAGCAGCTTCGGGTACGGAAGCTACGAGCAGTACTTC.